Shown below are 20 T cell receptor beta chains from a single sample sequenced in a study of shared clonotypes between healthy human individuals. Profiled with immunoSEQ multiplex PCR; TCRdb holds only in-frame clones, not every one. The sample consists of fewer than 3 million clones, around 93% of them appearing once. The sequenced sample was naive CD4+ T cells from PBMCs. Sample subset: CD45RA+ positively selected. These receptors were obtained from a man between 18 and 29 years old in good health. Some clones in this sample may be carry-over from other donors' samples.

This chain joins TRBV28 and TRBJ2-1, with D possibly TRBD2 on 6 matching bases. Germline assignment: CDR1 MDHEN and CDR2 SYDVKM. V was shortened by 6 bases and J by 7 bases, with 13 bases between the two germline ends. The CDR3 sequence is 13 residues long. The CDR3 sequence is CASRLLGLNEQFF. CDR3 DNA sequence: TGTGCCAGCAGACTACTGGGACTTAATGAGCAGTTCTTC.

V usage is TRBV28 and J usage is TRBJ2-3, with 9 nucleotides matching TRBD2. With V trimmed by 6 bases and J by 2 bases, 6 bases remained unmatched. Germline CDR1 reads MDHEN; CDR2 reads SYDVKM. CDR3 size: 15 residues. CDR3 protein: CASRLAGFTTDTQYF. CDR3 bases: TGTGCCAGCAGGCTAGCGGGATTCACCACAGATACGCAGTATTTT.

This clone was picked up one time. The chain carries TRBV5-4 and TRBJ2-3; 11 bases are shared with TRBD2. CDR1 and CDR2 (germline): SGHNT, YYREEE (reference sequence). With 4 bases clipped from V and 0 bases from J, the junction kept 1 base outside the gene matches. CDR3 length: 15 residues. This CDR3 is CASSTSGRSTDTQYF. The CDR3 DNA reads as TGTGCCAGCAGCACTAGCGGGAGAAGCACAGATACGCAGTATTTT. Together with reference TRBV5-4 and TRBJ2-3, the CDR3 gives the full variable domain: ETGVTQSPTHLIKTRGQQVTLRCSSQSGHNTVSWYQQALGQGPQFIFQYYREEENGRGNFPPRFSGLQFPNYSSELNVNALELDDSALYLCASSTSGRSTDTQYFGPGTRLTVL.

The rearrangement joins TRBV5-1 to TRBJ2-7; TRBD2 matches 10 bases. The CDR3 extends over 16 amino acids. The V segment lost 2 bases and the J segment 7 bases; nucleotides outside the gene matches: 12. CDR1 and CDR2 (germline): SGHRS, YFSETQ. CDR3 DNA sequence: TGCGCCAGCAGCTTCCCTAGCGGGAGCTTTGCGGAGGAGCAGTACTTC. Translation gives CASSFPSGSFAEEQYF.

The J gene is TRBJ2-1, the V gene TRBV6-4; TRBD2 matches 7 bases. The V segment lost 3 bases and the J segment 5 bases; nucleotides outside the gene matches: 4. Germline V CDR1 and CDR2: MRHNA, SNTAGT. This CDR3 contains 14 residues. CDR3 sequence (DNA): TGTGCCAGCAGTGATTTAGCGGGTAACAATGAGCAGTTCTTC. This sequence encodes CASSDLAGNNEQFF.

V is TRBV6-5 and J is TRBJ2-5; TRBD2 aligns across 7 bases. V lost 0 bases to trimming and J lost 7 bases; unmatched junction nucleotides: 5. Germline assignment: CDR1 MNHEY and CDR2 SVGAGI. The CDR3 runs to 14 residues. In DNA, the CDR3 is TGTGCCAGCAGTTACTCGAGGACGGGGGGGACCCAGTACTTC. This codes for CASSYSRTGGTQYF.

The chain links TRBV4-3 to TRBJ1-3; D call uncertain. V was pared by 1 base and J by 2 bases, with 12 bases between. The germline V gene encodes CDR1 LGHNA and CDR2 YSLEER. This CDR3 is built from 16 residues. CDR3 DNA: TGCGCCAGCAGCCAAGGCGGCTCAGGACCTGGAAACACCATATATTTT. The encoded protein is CASSQGGSGPGNTIYF.

The V gene is TRBV7-2, the J gene TRBJ1-2; TRBD1 matches 8 bases. The CDR3 runs 16 residues. The germline gives CDR1 SGHTA, CDR2 FQGNSA. The V gene end was trimmed by 2 bases and the J gene end by 5 bases; junction bases not matched to a gene: 10. The CDR3 DNA reads TGTGCCAGCAGCTTAACCTGGACAGGGAAGTTATATGGCTACACCTTC. This translates into CASSLTWTGKLYGYTF.

V is TRBV18 and J is TRBJ2-4, with TRBD2 matching over 12 bases. This CDR3 spans 22 amino acids. Unmatched junction bases numbered 18, after V lost 3 bases and J lost 0 bases. CDR1 and CDR2 (germline): KGHSH, LQKENI. CDR3 loop: CASSPPYQLAGGSPRAKNIQYF. CDR3 in DNA: TGTGCCAGCTCACCCCCGTATCAACTAGCGGGAGGCTCTCCTAGAGCCAAAAACATTCAGTACTTC.

V gene TRBV25-1 combines with J gene TRBJ2-7; the D gene is possibly TRBD1 (5 bases). Per the germline V gene, CDR1 is MGHDK and CDR2 is SYGVNS. This CDR3 has 13 residues. The ends were cut back, 10 bases at V and 4 bases at J, with 17 bases in the middle. The CDR3 coding sequence is TGTGCCACCAGGGAATCCAGCGCTTACGAGCAGTACTTC. Translation: CATRESSAYEQYF.

This chain uses TRBV7-9 with TRBJ2-5, with 7 bases matching TRBD1. Germline CDR1 SEHNR, CDR2 FQNEAQ (reference sequence). The CDR3 is made up of 15 amino acids. The trim removed 5 bases at V and 1 base at J, leaving 7 bases unmatched. CDR3 loop: CASSPQRGLQETQYF. DNA of the CDR3: TGTGCCAGCAGCCCCCAGAGGGGGCTCCAAGAGACCCAGTACTTC.

This clone was recorded only once. J is TRBJ2-1 and V is TRBV28, with D hard to call. The CDR3 loop spans 19 amino acids. Trimming removed 7 bases from V and 2 bases from J, with 27 bases in between. CDR1 and CDR2 from the germline V gene are MDHEN and SYDVKM. The CDR3 DNA reads as TGTGCCAGCACCCCCGTGTCCCCACCTTTCCCTGATACCTACAATGAGCAGTTCTTC. It encodes CASTPVSPPFPDTYNEQFF.

The chain uses TRBV27 and TRBJ1-5; perhaps TRBD1 as D (6 bases). V lost 5 bases, J lost 2 bases, and 13 bases lay in between. The CDR3 loop spans 15 amino acids. The V gene's germline CDR1 is MNHEY and CDR2 SMNVEV (reference sequence). The CDR3 loop reads CASSKWDTRNQPQHF. As DNA, the CDR3 is TGTGCCAGCAGTAAGTGGGACACTCGCAATCAGCCCCAGCATTTT.

This clone was recorded once. V usage is TRBV5-1 and J usage is TRBJ2-3; D is perhaps TRBD1 (5 bases). The CDR3 has 14 residues. The V gene lost 4 bases and the J gene lost 3 bases, with 12 bases spanning the gap. Germline assignment: CDR1 SGHRS and CDR2 YFSETQ. This CDR3 is CASSPDRPTDTQYF. In nucleotides, the CDR3 is TGCGCCAGCAGCCCCGACAGACCGACAGATACGCAGTATTTT.

The chain links TRBV15 to TRBJ1-1, with 8 positions matching TRBD1. Trimming cost V 3 bases and J 4 bases; bases outside gene matches: 7. The CDR3 is 15 residues long. Germline V gene sequence: CDR1 LNHNV, CDR2 YYDKDF (reference sequence). The CDR3 reads CATSRAGQGVTEAFF. In DNA, the CDR3 is TGTGCCACCAGCAGGGCCGGACAGGGTGTCACTGAAGCTTTCTTT.

CDR3 in DNA: TGTGCCAGCAGCCGACCCGGGACAGGGTCTCCTGGGGCCAACGTCCTGACTTTC. Protein sequence: CASSRPGTGSPGANVLTF. This sequence joins TRBV9 and TRBJ2-6; 9 nucleotides match TRBD1. J lost 2 bases, V lost 4 bases, and 10 bases had no gene match. CDR3 length equals 18 residues. CDR1 is SGDLS, CDR2 YYNGEE, per germline.

The count of this clone is one. The CDR3 sequence is CASSPRQGPDEKLFF. CDR3 sequence (DNA): TGTGCCAGCTCACCACGTCAGGGCCCAGATGAAAAACTGTTTTTT. This sequence joins TRBV18 and TRBJ1-4, with D possibly TRBD1 on 5 matching bases. The V gene lost 1 base and the J gene lost 6 bases, with 12 bases spanning the gap. Germline lookup yields CDR1 KGHSH and CDR2 LQKENI. The CDR3 sequence is 15 residues long.

The rearrangement uses TRBV5-1 and TRBJ2-5, with TRBD2 matching 7 bases. CDR3 length: 16 residues. Germline V lookup: CDR1 SGHRS, CDR2 YFSETQ. After removal of 4 bases from V and 2 bases from J, the junction contained 11 bases not matched to a gene. CDR3 sequence: CASSHKREPPQETQYF. CDR3 nucleotide sequence: TGCGCCAGCAGCCATAAGCGGGAACCGCCGCAAGAGACCCAGTACTTC.

The V gene is TRBV6-4, the J gene TRBJ2-1; 8 bases map to TRBD2. V trimming: 7 bases; J trimming: 4 bases; junction bases outside the gene matches: 9. The CDR3 is 15 amino acids. Germline V gene sequence: CDR1 MRHNA, CDR2 SNTAGT. CDR3 amino acids: CASTPPRGRYNEQFF. The CDR3 DNA reads as TGTGCCAGCACCCCTCCTCGCGGGAGGTACAATGAGCAGTTCTTC.

The chain carries TRBV4-2 and TRBJ2-7; 10 bases are a match to TRBD2. After removal of 1 base from V and 2 bases from J, the junction contained 5 bases not matched to a gene. CDR3 size: 16 residues. Germline V gives CDR1 LGHNA, CDR2 YNFKEQ. As DNA, the CDR3 is TGTGCCAGCAGCCAAGGGTCGAGCGGGAGGGCCTACGAGCAGTACTTC. It encodes CASSQGSSGRAYEQYF.